What follows describes a single T cell receptor (beta chain). The CDR3 contains 15 residues. Losses at the gene ends were 5 bases for V and 4 bases for J; bases not matched to a gene: 4. Germline assignment: CDR1 SEHNR and CDR2 FQNEAQ (reference sequence). The entry originates in a study of chronic HIV infection and antiretroviral therapy. TCRdb recomputed calls from the 5' RACE reads with MiXCR, one row per CDR3 protein. Of 45,000 to 55,000 distinct CDR3 sequences in the sample, approximately 20% were seen once. The sequencing sample was made of peripheral blood. The sequence derives from an adult who had HIV and had not received antiretroviral therapy, or was an uninfected healthy control (not recorded which). V gene TRBV7-9 combines with J gene TRBJ2-7; 14 bases fit TRBD2. The CDR3 DNA reads TGTGCCAGCAGCCCCGGGACTAGCGGGGGATACGAGCAGTACTTC. Translation: CASSPGTSGGYEQYF.